This T cell receptor (beta chain) derives from a study of T cells in women clearing cervical HPV infection listed by TCRdb under 2018. As for the study more broadly: The cases were under 30 women with histologically confirmed HPV16-related CIN3 or worse, and 2 of these cases were invasive cancers. Controls were 25 or so women whose single incident HPV16 infection cleared within 12 months without precancer or cancer developing. Blood from cases was drawn at the visit where the lesion was first identified, while blood from controls was drawn once the infection was no longer detected. Among cases, blood sampling came a median of approximately 150 days after lesion detection, with an interquartile range of roughly 90 to 230 days. HLA typing was available for only a few women, so HLA type could not be excluded as a confounder. Nested within Costa Rica's Guanacaste HPV Natural History Study, an exploratory proof-of-principle case-control study compared TCR repertoires across cervical HPV16 outcomes. Cases and controls were matched on age within five years and on year of sample collection. Median age was about 30 years in cases versus just over 37 in controls, and baseline characteristics did not differ significantly. The parent cohort enrolled about 9,900 women aged 18 or older in Guanacaste, Costa Rica, in about 1993 to 1994 and followed the women for less than nine years. Five blinded duplicates per group were added as quality controls, so that 60 or so samples were obtained: 50 or so participants and some 10 replicates. Results the study describes overall, beyond this receptor: Cases had lower TRBV6-7 relative abundance than controls (approximately 0.11% versus 0.16%; Bonferroni P = 0.0008). Because T-cell numbers per sample were unknown, differences in richness could reflect varying T-cell content rather than repertoire biology. Random forest classifiers that combined richness and V gene abundances separated cases from controls with an estimated AUC of around 0.8. Because of the cross-sectional design, the study could not determine whether the associations came before infection or resulted from infection, and neither effector/memory subsets nor HPV-specific T cells were isolated. CIN3+ cases had significantly higher TCR repertoire richness than controls across sequencing depths, but evenness did not differ between the groups.

TCR beta CDR3 regions were amplified by multiplex PCR from an average of roughly 1,200 ng genomic DNA per sample using the immunoSEQ assay. To correct primer bias, the assay used a complete synthetic TCR repertoire to set an amplification baseline. The amplicons were sequenced on the Illumina platform. On the study's bioinformatics: Sequence errors were corrected by clustering with frequency ratios and a modified nearest-neighbor algorithm, and the sequences were then analyzed in the immunoSEQ Analyzer using IMGT gene definitions. TCR richness and evenness were averaged over 20 rarefaction repeats at each rarefaction depth, excluding samples with fewer sequences than the depth. V, D and J gene relative abundances were compared between groups with Wilcoxon rank sum tests, applying FDR correction. An intraclass correlation of roughly 96% for TCR richness and an average of roughly 83% across some 66 gene segments were obtained from the blinded duplicates. TCRdb obtained this table from immuneACCESS and retained in-frame rearrangements with V and J assigned. These tables miss some clones; where compared with another copy, unresolved V genes account for less than half of the shortfall, and the remainder is unexplained. The V and J calls and clone size are taken from that table; D and trimming were inferred from the DNA. The table held for this sample gives around 37,000 clones. Of the sample, 6% to 6.5% is held by the ten largest clones.

Note on this clone: Its antigen remains undetermined. The CDR3 goes on 3 residues after the read ends, and that part is filled in from the germline J gene.

Every participant had a single incident cervical HPV16 infection, and women with prevalent HPV16 infections were excluded. Cervical HPV DNA was detected by MY09/MY11 PCR, and genotyping was performed by dot-blot hybridization. Roughly 16 mL of heparinized blood were centrifuged, and the buffy coat was split into aliquots, frozen at -30 degrees C, and then kept at -80 degrees C. Genomic DNA was extracted from buffy coat specimens using QIAGEN kits. The germline V gene (reference sequence) yields SGHNT for CDR1 and YYREEE for CDR2. The CDR3 measures 16 amino acids from cysteine to phenylalanine. The 39 bases shown cover part of the CDR3, and their frame starts at base 1. V lost 2 bases and J lost 4 bases; the stretch between them is 18 bases long.

In this chain, TRBV5-4 is recombined with TRBJ1-2, and perhaps TRBD1 as D gene, on 5 matching bases. This sequence originates from a woman between 18 and 69 years old with a cervical HPV16 infection that either progressed to CIN3+ or cleared (not recorded which). Sequencing was performed on blood buffy coat. CDR3 reads: CASSFIGGTQIYGYTF. Partial CDR3 DNA: TGTGCCAGCAGCTTTATCGGGGGTACCCAAATCTATGGC.